The count of the clone carrying this T cell receptor (beta chain) is one. The antigen is unknown. Study donors comprised healthy, HIV-negative adults devoid of recent acute infection or vaccination. These data belong to a study of shared clonotypes between healthy human individuals. Findings and caveats of the study: Naive CD4 clonotypes were shared across several donors at roughly 5%. Researchers sampled only blood; tissue repertoires likely differ.

Germline CDR1 and CDR2: GTSNPN and SVGIG (reference sequence). This CDR3 comprises 16 residues. The V end lost 3 bases, the J end lost 4 bases, and 19 bases lay between the germline ends. The assay ran at deep level. The assay was immunoSEQ multiplex PCR, and TCRdb's table has in-frame clones only and misses some. The data contain roughly 2 million clones, under 97% of them singletons. The rearrangement uses TRBV30 and TRBJ2-1; D not resolved. This TCR came from a man between 18 and 35 years old in good health. Sequencing was carried out using naive CD4+ T cells sorted from blood. The subset denotes: CD45RA+ positively selected. This CDR3 is CAWRGEAANRYNEQFF. CDR3 sequence (DNA): TGTGCCTGGAGGGGTGAGGCTGCGAATAGATACAATGAGCAGTTCTTC.